Listed below are T cell receptor beta chains from one sample, sequenced in a study of regulatory T cells in long-lasting Graves disease. TCRdb used MiXCR to reprocess the multiplex PCR reads, holding one entry per CDR3 protein. There are over 350,000 distinct CDR3 sequences in the sample; 14% occur only once, and 17% lies in the top ten. The sample was also linked to a second study, of T cells in Graves' hyperthyroidism and ophthalmopathy.

The sequenced sample was peripheral blood mononuclear cells (PBMCs), obtained at new diagnosis, from a patient treated with antithyroid drugs. Receptors originate from a woman aged 45-59 years with Graves disease. Each CDR3 is given with its conserved first and last residue. The order of the fields is CDR3 protein, CDR3 DNA, V gene, clone size, D gene, J gene. A D gene is named only where the DNA matches it firmly. Clone size is stated in some rows and not others, as once, few, many or a class when expanded.

CASTPPLEFEETQYF	TGCGCCAGCACCCCGCCCCTGGAATTCGAAGAGACCCAGTACTTC	TRBV5-1	many	NA	TRBJ2-5
CASSPPLALANTGELFF	TGTGCCAGCTCACCACCGCTAGCACTAGCGAACACCGGGGAGCTGTTTTTT	TRBV18	few	NA	TRBJ2-2
CASETRRDTQYF	TGTGCCAGCGAGACCCGACGGGATACGCAGTATTTT	TRBV6-1	few	NA	TRBJ2-3
CASSSRPITGELFF	TGTGCCAGCAGTTCCAGACCGATCACCGGGGAGCTGTTTTTT	TRBV6-5	NA	NA	TRBJ2-2
CASSTGVTQYF	TGTGCCAGCAGCACTGGAGTTACGCAGTATTTT	TRBV7-6	NA	NA	TRBJ2-3
CASSLAGTSITDTQYF	TGCGCCAGCAGCTTGGCCGGGACTAGCATCACAGATACGCAGTATTTT	TRBV5-1	NA	TRBD2	TRBJ2-3
CASSLVAGGHQETQYF	TGTGCCAGCAGCCTAGTTGCAGGGGGCCATCAGGAGACCCAGTACTTC	TRBV7-9	few	TRBD1	TRBJ2-5
CASSQEGTSGRGTDTQYF	TGTGCCAGCAGCCAAGAAGGGACTAGCGGGCGAGGCACAGATACGCAGTATTTT	TRBV4-2	NA	TRBD2	TRBJ2-3
CSARMGNMNTEAFF	TGCAGTGCTAGAATGGGGAACATGAACACTGAAGCTTTCTTT	TRBV20-1	many	NA	TRBJ1-1
CASSLAGTASSGANVLTF	TGTGCCAGCAGCTTGGCGGGGACAGCCAGCTCTGGGGCCAACGTCCTGACTTTC	TRBV5-4	NA	TRBD1	TRBJ2-6
CAISGASGIEPQYF	TGTGCCATCAGTGGGGCTAGCGGGATAGAACCGCAGTATTTT	TRBV10-3	NA	TRBD2	TRBJ2-3